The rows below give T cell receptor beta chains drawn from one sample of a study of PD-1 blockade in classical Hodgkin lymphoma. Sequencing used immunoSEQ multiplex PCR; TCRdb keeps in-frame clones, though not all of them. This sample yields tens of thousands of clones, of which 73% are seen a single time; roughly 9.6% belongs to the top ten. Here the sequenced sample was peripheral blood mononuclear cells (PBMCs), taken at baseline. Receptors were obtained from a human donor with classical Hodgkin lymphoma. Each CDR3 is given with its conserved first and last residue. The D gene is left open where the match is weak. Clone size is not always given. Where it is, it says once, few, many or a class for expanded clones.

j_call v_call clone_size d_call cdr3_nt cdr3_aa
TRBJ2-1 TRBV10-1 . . TGCGCCAGCAGTGAGTTGGGACGGAATGAGCAGTTCTTC CASSELGRNEQFF
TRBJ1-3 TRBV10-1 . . TGCGCCAGACAGATTTTGGGCTCTGGAAACACCATATATTTT CARQILGSGNTIYF
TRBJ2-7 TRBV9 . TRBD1 TGTGCCAGCAGCGTAGGGACCCGTGGGACAGGGTTTGGCGAGCAGTACTTC CASSVGTRGTGFGEQYF
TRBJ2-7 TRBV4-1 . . TGCGCCAGCAGCCAAGGTGGCTACGAGCAGTACTTC CASSQGGYEQYF
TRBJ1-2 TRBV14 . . TGTGCCAGCAGCCTCGACGGAGTCTATGGCTACACCTTC CASSLDGVYGYTF
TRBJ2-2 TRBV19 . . TGTGCCAGCTCAGGGAGCTTTTACACCGGGGAGCTGTTTTTT CASSGSFYTGELFF
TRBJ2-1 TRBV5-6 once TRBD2 TGTGCCAGCAGCTTGGATCCGGGACTAGCGTTCAATGAGCAGTTCTTC CASSLDPGLAFNEQFF
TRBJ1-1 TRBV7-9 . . TGTGCCGGAGACGACCTGGCGAACACTGAAGCTTTCTTT CAGDDLANTEAFF
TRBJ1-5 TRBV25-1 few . TGTGCCAGCAGGGGGCTTGGGAATCAGCCCCAGCATTTT CASRGLGNQPQHF
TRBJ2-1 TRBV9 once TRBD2 TGTGCCAGCAGCGTAGCGGCGGGAGGGGGCCACAATGAGCAGTTCTTC CASSVAAGGGHNEQFF
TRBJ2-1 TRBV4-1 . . TGCGCCAGCAGCCAAGTTGGGCGGTACTCCTACAATGAGCAGTTCTTC CASSQVGRYSYNEQFF
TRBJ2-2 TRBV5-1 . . TGCGCCAGCAGCTTGGAAATCACCGGGGAGCTGTTTTTT CASSLEITGELFF
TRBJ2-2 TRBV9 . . TGTGCCAGCAGCGTAGGCTCTGGGATTACAATCACCGGGGAGCTGTTTTTT CASSVGSGITITGELFF
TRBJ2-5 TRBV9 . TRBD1 TGTGCCAGCAGCGTATCGACAGGGTTGGAGACCCAGTACTTC CASSVSTGLETQYF
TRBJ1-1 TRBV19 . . TGTGCCAGTCAGAACACTGAAGCTTTCTTT CASQNTEAFF
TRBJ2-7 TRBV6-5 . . TGTGCCAGCAGTTTCGATCCGGGACATCCTGAGCAGTACTTC CASSFDPGHPEQYF
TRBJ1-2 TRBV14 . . TGTGCCAGCAGCCGAACCCTGGACCTCTATGGCTACACCTTC CASSRTLDLYGYTF
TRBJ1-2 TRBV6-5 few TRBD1 TGTGCCAGCAGTTTCAACAGGGGACAAGGCTACACCTTC CASSFNRGQGYTF